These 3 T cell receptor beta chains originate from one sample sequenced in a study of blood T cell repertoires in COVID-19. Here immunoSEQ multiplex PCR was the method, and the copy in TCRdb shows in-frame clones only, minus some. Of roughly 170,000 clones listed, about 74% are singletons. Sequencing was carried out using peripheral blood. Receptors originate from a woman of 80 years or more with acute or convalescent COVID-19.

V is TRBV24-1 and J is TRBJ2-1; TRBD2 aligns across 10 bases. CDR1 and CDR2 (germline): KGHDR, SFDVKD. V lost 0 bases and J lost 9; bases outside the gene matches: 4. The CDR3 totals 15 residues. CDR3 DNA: TGTGCCACCAGTGATTTGGTAGCGGGAGGCACTGAGCAGTTCTTC. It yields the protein CATSDLVAGGTEQFF.

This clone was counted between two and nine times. The CDR3 region is CASSGEDGNTEAFF. CDR3 DNA sequence: TGTGCCAGCAGCGGGGAGGACGGGAACACTGAAGCTTTCTTT. The chain joins TRBV5-4 to TRBJ1-1, with D uncertain. This CDR3 region has 14 residues. V was clipped by 4 bases and J by 1 base, with 11 bases between them. Germline CDR1 SGHNT, CDR2 YYREEE (reference sequence).

The CDR3 bases are TGTGCCAGCAGCCCCACTAGCGGGCCTTACAATGAGCAGTTCTTC. Encoded protein: CASSPTSGPYNEQFF. This chain joins TRBV7-3 and TRBJ2-1; 9 bases map to TRBD2. This CDR3 region has 15 residues. V shed 5 bases, J shed 4 bases, and the junction held 6 bases outside the gene matches. Per the germline V gene, CDR1 is SGHTA and CDR2 is FQGTGA.